This T cell receptor (beta chain) was captured in a study of blood T cell repertoires in COVID-19. Study at large: There were acute and convalescent COVID-19 samples, and they came from the United States, Italy and Spain. In each case, the material was cDNA or gDNA derived from T cells, B-cell-depleted T cells, or PBMCs.

Germline V CDR1 and CDR2: LNHDA, SQIVND (reference sequence). V lost 7 bases, J lost 0 bases, and 10 bases lay in between. The CDR3 extends over 14 amino acids. Profiling relied on immunoSEQ multiplex PCR, and the TCRdb table lists in-frame clones only, not all of them. The sample lists 250,000 or so clones, 84% occurring once. V gene TRBV19 combines with J gene TRBJ1-3; maybe TRBD1 (5 bases). Sequenced sample: peripheral blood. This clonotype was sampled from a woman aged 40 to 55 who had recovered from COVID-19. CDR3 nucleotide sequence: TGTGCCAGTACGGGACTCAACTCTGGAAACACCATATATTTT. Translation: CASTGLNSGNTIYF.